One and the same sample provided the 14 T cell receptor beta chains below, sequenced in a study of T cell repertoires in cytomegalovirus infection. For these TCRs, the target antigens are not known. Via MiXCR, TCRdb re-called the reads, giving one row per CDR3 protein. The table records about 920,000 distinct CDR3 sequences, around 31% of them present only once. The specimen was cultured CD8+ T cells from PBMCs, collected from culture after CMV antigen stimulation. Receptors were obtained from a human donor in good health (CMV status not recorded). Some clones in this sample may be carry-over from other donors' samples.

J is TRBJ2-2 and V is TRBV12-3 or TRBV12-4; 9 bases are a match to TRBD2. The CDR3 consists of 16 residues. V was clipped by 3 bases and J by 5 bases; unmatched bases: 7. The CDR3 protein is CASSFIAGALTGELFF. As DNA, the CDR3 is TGTGCCAGCAGTTTCATAGCGGGGGCCCTAACCGGGGAGCTGTTTTTT.

This clonotype was seen a handful of times. The CDR3 DNA is TGTGCCAGCAGCTTGGGGACAGGCGGAACCTACGAGCAGTACGTC. Translation: CASSLGTGGTYEQYV. This chain joins TRBV5-6 and TRBJ2-7; 7 bases fit TRBD1. Unmatched junction bases numbered 5, after V lost 0 bases and J lost 2 bases. Germline loops: CDR1 SGHDT, CDR2 YYEEEE. CDR3 length equals 15 residues.

The V call is TRBV7-6, the J call TRBJ2-1; the D call may be TRBD1 or TRBD2 (6 bases each). The CDR3 has 16 residues. V lost 0 bases and J lost 3, with 12 bases in between. Germline values: CDR1 SGHVS, CDR2 FNYEAQ. As DNA, the CDR3 is TGTGCCAGCAGCTTAGCGGGGGGCGGTGTCTACAATGAGCAGTTCTTC. It encodes CASSLAGGGVYNEQFF.

This rearrangement joins TRBV6-2 or TRBV6-3 to TRBJ2-7, with 8 bases aligning to TRBD1. Trimming at V came to 5 bases and at J to 4 bases, leaving 10 bases not matched to a gene. The germline V gene encodes CDR1 MNHEY and CDR2 SVGEGT. The CDR3 loop spans 15 amino acids. CDR3: CASSHRDRRYYEQYV. The CDR3 coding sequence is TGTGCCAGCAGTCACCGGGACAGGAGGTATTACGAGCAGTACGTC.

This chain joins TRBV5-6 and TRBJ1-5; perhaps TRBD1 as D (5 bases). Per germline, CDR1 SGHDT and CDR2 YYEEEE. V lost 4 bases, J lost 6 bases, and 14 bases lay in between. This CDR3 is built from 14 residues. CDR3 nucleotides: TGTGCCAGCAGCCCCGGTGCGGGGGTTCAGCCCCAGCATTTT. Its translation is CASSPGAGVQPQHF.

This clonotype was seen a few times. One base away lies a much larger clone, so this may be a sequencing read error. DNA for the CDR3: TGTGCCAGCAGCTTACCAGGGAAGAACACTGAAGCTTTCTTT. Translating gives CASSLPGKNTEAFF. The chain carries TRBV7-2 and TRBJ1-1, with D possibly being TRBD1 (5 bases). V was cut by 2 bases and J by 1 base, with 8 bases left in between. This CDR3 has 14 amino acids. Germline V CDR1 and CDR2: SGHTA, FQGNSA.

The chain is built from TRBV6-5 and TRBJ1-6; a weak D match, TRBD1 (6 bases). V shed 2 bases and J shed 4 bases, with 6 bases lying between them. Germline CDR1 and CDR2: MNHEY and SVGAGI. The CDR3 is made up of 14 amino acids. The CDR3 here is CASSYQGYNSPLHF. CDR3 nucleotides: TGTGCCAGCAGTTACCAGGGGTATAATTCACCCCTCCACTTT.

This clonotype was counted between two and nine times. The chain carries TRBV18 and TRBJ2-1, with TRBD1 as a possible D gene (6 bases). The CDR3 is 16 amino acids. Germline V gene lookup returns CDR1 KGHSH and CDR2 LQKENI. The V end was cut by 2 bases, the J end by 4 bases, with 15 bases between. The DNA of the CDR3 is TGTGCCAGCTCACCAGACCAGGGGCGAGGGTACAATGAGCAGTTCTTC. Residues: CASSPDQGRGYNEQFF.

The V call is TRBV6-2 or TRBV6-3, the J call TRBJ2-7; D is unclear. There are 14 residues in the CDR3. Trimming left V 2 bases short and J 0 bases short, with 8 bases between. In germline, CDR1 is MNHEY, CDR2 SVGEGT. The CDR3 region is CASSYRQTSYEQYF. CDR3 in DNA: TGTGCCAGCAGTTACCGGCAGACCTCCTACGAGCAGTACTTC.

This clonotype was counted many times. This rearrangement joins TRBV12-3 or TRBV12-4 to TRBJ2-7; D gene uncertain. The CDR3 runs 15 residues. The ends were cut back, 6 bases at V and 3 bases at J, with 18 bases in the middle. The DNA for the CDR3 is TGTGCCAGCAGCTCGGAAGGGAAAGGAAGCTACGAGCAGTACTTC. Translated, it gives CASSSEGKGSYEQYF.

This clonotype appeared once. This rearrangement joins TRBV29-1 to TRBJ1-2, with no clear D. The CDR3 contains 11 residues. Trimming removed 5 bases from V and 8 bases from J, with 12 bases in between. Germline assignment: CDR1 SQVTM and CDR2 ANQGSEA. In DNA, the CDR3 is TGCAGCGTTCCTGCAGGCGGAGGCTACACCTTC. It specifies CSVPAGGGYTF. The whole variable domain, remainder taken from reference TRBV29-1 and TRBJ1-2, is SAVISQKPSRDICQRGTSLTIQCQVDSQVTMMFWYRQQPGQSLTLIATANQGSEATYESGFVIDKFPISRPNLTFSTLTVSNMSPEDSSIYLCSVPAGGGYTFGSGTRLTVV.

This clonotype was found a few times. This chain connects TRBV7-8 to TRBJ2-7; a possible D gene is TRBD1 (6 bases). V was cut by 1 base and J by 0 bases, with 13 bases left in between. The CDR3 runs to 16 residues. Per germline, CDR1 SGHVS and CDR2 FQNEAQ. For the CDR3, the DNA is TGTGCCAGCAGCTTAGATGGTCAGGGGAGCTCCTACGAGCAGTACGTC. The encoded protein is CASSLDGQGSSYEQYV.

A note on this clonotype: Given a much more abundant clone one base away, this may be a read error. The chain joins TRBV6-2 or TRBV6-3 to TRBJ1-1; D perhaps matches TRBD1 (5 bases). CDR1 and CDR2 (germline): MNHEY, SVGEGT. The CDR3 loop spans 15 amino acids. CDR3 DNA: TGTGCCAGCAGTGGAGGGGCAGGGAGAAACACTGAAACTTTCTTT. Translated: CASSGGAGRNTETFF.

The chain joins TRBV7-8 to TRBJ2-2; possibly TRBD2 for D (6 bases). The ends were cut back, 5 bases at V and 4 bases at J, with 11 bases in the middle. This CDR3 spans 14 amino acids. Germline lookup yields CDR1 SGHVS and CDR2 FQNEAQ. CDR3 DNA sequence: TGTGCCAGCAGCATTCGGGGGATCACCGGGGAGCTGTTTTTT. The encoded protein is CASSIRGITGELFF.